This note documents a single T cell receptor beta chain sequence. Its cognate antigen is unknown. CD4+ T cells from unexposed donors were obtained before the COVID-19 pandemic (2011-2018). Per the germline V gene, CDR1 is SGDLS and CDR2 is YYNGEE. With V trimmed by 3 bases and J by 2 bases, 6 bases remained unmatched. The CDR3 has 15 amino acids. This table comes from immunoSEQ multiplex PCR, and its TCRdb copy is limited to in-frame clones, with some not included. The sample shows tens of thousands of clones, more than 80% of them seen only once. These data belong to a study of CD4 T cells in relation to SARS-CoV-2 and coronaviruses. Study observations and caveats: Culture-expanded clones reflect memory recall rather than primary priming during culture.

The clonotype was recovered from a human donor in good health. The sequenced sample was memory CD4+ T cells from PBMCs. This rearrangement joins TRBV9 to TRBJ2-3; 7 bases are shared with TRBD2. CDR3 nucleotides: TGTGCCAGCAGCGATACCCTAGCGGTCACAGATACGCAGTATTTT. Its protein is CASSDTLAVTDTQYF.